Following are 30 T cell receptor beta chains from one sample sequenced in a study of cytomegalovirus exposure and HLA in healthy donors. Primers for the PCR totalled 60 Vbeta and 13 Jbeta. The data were produced by immunoSEQ multiplex PCR, yet TCRdb's version contains in-frame clones alone and is incomplete. This sample has about 140,000 clones; more than 70% occur once, and the top ten carry around 10%. Sample: PBMCs. All receptors come from a man between 18 and 35 years old in good health and CMV-seropositive.

There are a few counts of this clone. The chain has TRBV11-2 and TRBJ2-7; D is unresolved. This CDR3 comprises 14 residues. Looked up from germline, CDR1 is SGHAT and CDR2 is FQNNGV. The V end was cut by 3 bases, the J end by 2 bases, with 11 bases between. DNA of the CDR3: TGTGCCAGCAGCTTGAGAACAGAAACCTACGAGCAGTACTTC. This codes for CASSLRTETYEQYF. The variable domain in full, completed from reference TRBV11-2 and TRBJ2-7, reads EAGVAQSPRYKIIEKRQSVAFWCNPISGHATLYWYQQILGQGPKLLIQFQNNGVVDDSQLPKDRFSAERLKGVDSTLKIQPAKLEDSAVYLCASSLRTETYEQYFGPGTRLTVT.

This clone showed up just once. The V call is TRBV18, the J call TRBJ2-7, with 12 bases lining up with TRBD1. J was trimmed by 3 bases and V by 6 bases; bases with no gene match: 9. The germline V gene has CDR1 KGHSH and CDR2 LQKENI. CDR3 length: 16 amino acids. CDR3 amino acids: CASSRGRDRGLYEQYF. CDR3 DNA: TGTGCCAGCTCCCGCGGCCGGGACAGGGGGCTCTACGAGCAGTACTTC.

V gene TRBV28 combines with J gene TRBJ2-3; 10 positions match TRBD2. V was pared by 7 bases and J by 3 bases, with 13 bases of the junction left unmatched. Germline V gene sequence: CDR1 MDHEN, CDR2 SYDVKM. This CDR3 has 17 residues. CDR3 nucleotides: TGTGCCAGCAAGTGGACCCCGATAGCGGGAGGTACAGATACGCAGTATTTT. Protein sequence: CASKWTPIAGGTDTQYF.

The chain employs TRBV5-1 and TRBJ2-1, with TRBD2 matching 10 bases. This CDR3 contains 15 residues. The V gene's germline CDR1 is SGHRS and CDR2 YFSETQ. Trimming took 4 bases from V and 4 from J; bases not matched to a gene: 5. The CDR3 DNA sequence: TGCGCCAGCAGCATAACTAGCGGGGAGTACAATGAGCAGTTCTTC. It encodes CASSITSGEYNEQFF.

The chain is built from TRBV6-6 and TRBJ1-1, with a weak D call TRBD1 (6 bases). The CDR3 extends over 15 amino acids. Germline loops: CDR1 MNHNY, CDR2 SVGAGI (reference sequence). V lost 7 bases and J 4 bases, leaving 19 bases between the germline ends. CDR3 sequence (DNA): TGTGCCAGCATCCTCGAGAGGGTGGGGGCCACTGAAGCTTTCTTT. This encodes CASILERVGATEAFF.

The J gene is TRBJ2-5, the V gene TRBV28, with TRBD2 matching 7 bases. Germline trimming cut 8 bases from V and 7 bases from J; bases unmatched to any gene: 7. CDR1 MDHEN and CDR2 SYDVKM come from the germline V gene. The CDR3 is made up of 12 amino acids. The CDR3 region has the DNA TGTGCCAGCTCCCTAGCGGCGACGACCCAGTACTTC. It translates to CASSLAATTQYF.

This chain connects TRBV2 to TRBJ2-1; 7 nucleotides agree with TRBD2. In germline, CDR1 is SNHLY, CDR2 FYNNEI. This CDR3 comprises 14 residues. Trimming cost V 10 bases and J 3 bases; bases outside gene matches: 9. CDR3 amino acids: CATHRRTSYNEQFF. The CDR3 DNA is TGTGCCACCCACCGAAGGACTAGCTACAATGAGCAGTTCTTC.

The chain is built from TRBV5-1 and TRBJ2-7; D is ambiguous. Germline CDR1 SGHRS, CDR2 YFSETQ. V was clipped by 3 bases and J by 2 bases, with 12 bases between them. The CDR3 extends over 14 amino acids. CDR3 coding DNA: TGCGCCAGCAGCTCTGAGGCATCTGCCTACGAGCAGTACTTC. This sequence encodes CASSSEASAYEQYF.

This clone was detected once. The chain links TRBV6-1 to TRBJ2-3, with TRBD2 matching over 12 bases. J gave up 1 base and V 2 bases, and 1 base lay outside the gene matches. CDR3 length: 16 residues. The germline CDR1 and CDR2 sequences are MNHNS and SASEGT. CDR3 nucleotides: TGTGCCAGCAGTGAATGGACTAGCGGGGGCACAGATACGCAGTATTTT. Amino acids: CASSEWTSGGTDTQYF.

The rearrangement uses TRBV7-6 and TRBJ2-7; 8 nucleotides line up with TRBD2. Germline CDR1 reads SGHVS; CDR2 reads FNYEAQ. J was trimmed by 2 bases and V by 3 bases; bases with no gene match: 9. The CDR3 totals 16 residues. This chain's CDR3 is CASSFGAGALPYEQYF. CDR3 nucleotide sequence: TGTGCCAGCAGCTTTGGAGCGGGAGCCCTCCCCTACGAGCAGTACTTC.

This chain joins TRBV7-2 and TRBJ1-4, with TRBD1 matching 8 bases. Trimming cost V 5 bases and J 7 bases; bases outside gene matches: 12. This CDR3 comprises 16 residues. In germline, CDR1 is SGHTA, CDR2 FQGNSA. CDR3 bases: TGTGCCAGCAGCAAACGCCAGGGGGCTCTAGGTGAAAAACTGTTTTTT. Protein product: CASSKRQGALGEKLFF.

The gene calls are TRBV7-9 and TRBJ1-1; D is possibly TRBD1 (6 bases). V lost 3 bases and J lost 1, with 9 bases in between. CDR3 size: 14 residues. Germline lookup yields CDR1 SEHNR and CDR2 FQNEAQ (reference sequence). The CDR3 nucleotides are TGTGCCAGCAGCTTTGGACAGCCGAACACTGAAGCTTTCTTT. Amino acids: CASSFGQPNTEAFF.

V and J are TRBV4-1 and TRBJ1-1; D gene unclear. Trimming pared 2 bases from V and 2 bases from J, leaving 9 bases between. Germline V CDR1 and CDR2: MGHRA, YSYEKL. CDR3 length equals 14 residues. The CDR3 DNA reads TGCGCCAGCAGCCAACAACTAACTAACACTGAAGCTTTCTTT. Translating it yields CASSQQLTNTEAFF.

The CDR3 coding sequence is TGCGCCAGCAGCCAGCAGGGTAGTTTCGTCGGTCAGCCCCAGCATTTT. Its protein product is CASSQQGSFVGQPQHF. The genes are TRBV4-1 and TRBJ1-5; a possible D gene is TRBD1 (5 bases). V lost 3 bases, J lost 6 bases, and 18 bases lay in between. Germline CDR1 reads MGHRA; CDR2 reads YSYEKL. This CDR3 has 16 amino acids.

This chain connects TRBV2 to TRBJ1-2; TRBD1 aligns across 8 bases. The CDR3 covers 17 residues. V dropped 6 bases and J dropped 4; count of bases not matched to a gene: 16. Germline assignment: CDR1 SNHLY and CDR2 FYNNEI. This CDR3 is CASRQKGSGGVLYGYTF. CDR3 DNA sequence: TGTGCCAGCAGGCAAAAAGGTTCAGGGGGCGTGCTCTATGGCTACACCTTC.

The chain uses TRBV4-1 and TRBJ2-1; TRBD1 matches 7 bases. The trim removed 1 base at V and 6 bases at J, leaving 6 bases unmatched. The CDR3 spans 15 residues. Germline CDR1 is MGHRA and CDR2 is YSYEKL. The CDR3 nucleotides read TGCGCCAGCAGCCAAGGGGACAGTAAGGGCAATGAGCAGTTCTTC. It yields the protein CASSQGDSKGNEQFF.

The table lists this clone with a count of one. V and J are TRBV30 and TRBJ2-5, with 9 bases aligning to TRBD2. V was clipped by 3 bases and J by 2 bases; unmatched bases: 4. This CDR3 has 14 amino acids. From germline, CDR1 is GTSNPN and CDR2 SVGIG (reference sequence). The CDR3 nucleotides read TGTGCCTGGAGAGAAGCGGGGGGTCAAGAGACCCAGTACTTC. Translating gives CAWREAGGQETQYF.

The V gene is TRBV6-5, the J gene TRBJ1-2, with 10 bases matching TRBD1. V was pared by 0 bases and J by 5 bases, with 3 bases of the junction left unmatched. The CDR3 has 15 residues. CDR1 MNHEY and CDR2 SVGAGI come from the germline V gene. DNA of the CDR3: TGTGCCAGCAGTTACTCGGGGACAGGGGCTTATGGCTACACCTTC. It codes for CASSYSGTGAYGYTF.

The genes are TRBV27 and TRBJ2-7, with TRBD1 matching 7 bases. Germline assignment: CDR1 MNHEY and CDR2 SMNVEV (reference sequence). Trimming took 4 bases from V and 4 from J; bases not matched to a gene: 10. The CDR3 is 15 residues long. The CDR3 DNA is TGTGCCAGCAGTTCCATCCGGGACAGAACATACGAGCAGTACTTC. Protein: CASSSIRDRTYEQYF.

This clone was picked up a small number of times. The rearrangement joins TRBV19 to TRBJ2-1; 9 bases align to TRBD2. The junction had 6 bases not matched to a gene; V was cut back by 6 bases and J by 6 bases. CDR1 and CDR2 from the germline V gene are LNHDA and SQIVND (reference sequence). CDR3 length: 14 residues. The DNA of the CDR3 is TGTGCCAGTAGAGATAGCGGGAGTGTCAATGAGCAGTTCTTC. Its translation: CASRDSGSVNEQFF. The whole variable domain, filled in from reference TRBV19 and TRBJ2-1, reads DGGITQSPKYLFRKEGQNVTLSCEQNLNHDAMYWYRQDPGQGLRLIYYSQIVNDFQKGDIAEGYSVSREKKESFPLTVTSAQKNPTAFYLCASRDSGSVNEQFFGPGTRLTVL.

This chain connects TRBV2 to TRBJ2-3; the match to TRBD2 covers 8 bases. This CDR3 region has 14 residues. Germline loops: CDR1 SNHLY, CDR2 FYNNEI. Losses at the gene ends were 7 bases for V and 1 base for J; bases not matched to a gene: 4. As DNA, the CDR3 is TGTGCCAGCAAGGCTAGCGGGCGCACAGATACGCAGTATTTT. This encodes CASKASGRTDTQYF.

This clone was counted a few times. The chain combines TRBV19 with TRBJ1-5, with 9 bases identical to TRBD1. The J segment lost 8 bases and the V segment lost 3 bases, leaving 8 bases of the junction unmatched. The CDR3 has 15 residues. Germline loops: CDR1 LNHDA, CDR2 SQIVND (reference sequence). As DNA, the CDR3 is TGTGCCAGTAGTATTAGGACAGGGGCCGTGGAGCCCCAGCATTTT. Translating it yields CASSIRTGAVEPQHF.

In this sample, this clone turned up a few times. The chain carries TRBV19 and TRBJ1-5; no firm D call. V lost 3 bases, J lost 9 bases, and 12 bases lay in between. Germline CDR1 reads LNHDA; CDR2 reads SQIVND (reference sequence). This CDR3 has 13 residues. This CDR3 reads CASSIDQRRPQHF. DNA for the CDR3: TGTGCCAGTAGTATCGATCAGCGCCGGCCCCAGCATTTT.

This chain joins TRBV5-1 and TRBJ1-2, with D perhaps TRBD1 (6 bases). The CDR3 length is 13 residues. V lost 2 bases and J lost 5, with 10 bases in between. Germline CDR1 SGHRS, CDR2 YFSETQ. The CDR3 loop reads CASSLQGTYGYTF. CDR3 nucleotides: TGCGCCAGCAGCTTACAGGGAACTTATGGCTACACCTTC.

This clone was picked up one time. V is TRBV4-1 and J is TRBJ2-7; 11 positions match TRBD2. The ends lost 8 bases at V and 6 bases at J; junction bases unmatched: 9. The CDR3 is 14 residues long. From germline, CDR1 is MGHRA and CDR2 YSYEKL. The CDR3 spells CASSRLAGLPEQYF. The CDR3 DNA follows: TGCGCCAGCTCCCGACTAGCGGGATTGCCCGAGCAGTACTTC.

The chain employs TRBV5-1 and TRBJ1-3; D call uncertain. The germline V gene encodes CDR1 SGHRS and CDR2 YFSETQ. V was clipped by 0 bases and J by 0 bases, with 10 bases between them. The CDR3 is made up of 16 amino acids. CDR3 loop: CASSLDGASSGNTIYF. CDR3 coding DNA: TGCGCCAGCAGCTTGGACGGAGCCTCCTCTGGAAACACCATATATTTT.

This chain joins TRBV29-1 and TRBJ2-6; 11 bases align to TRBD2. After removal of 6 bases from V and 3 bases from J, the junction contained 7 bases not matched to a gene. Germline-derived CDR1 and CDR2 are SQVTM and ANQGSEA. The CDR3 has 16 amino acids. The CDR3, as DNA: TGCAGCGTATTAGCGGGAGGGGACCTTGGGGCCAACGTCCTGACTTTC. Translated, it gives CSVLAGGDLGANVLTF.

The J gene is TRBJ1-2, the V gene TRBV2, with D possibly being TRBD1 (6 bases). The V and J ends lost 5 bases and 4 bases respectively, with 17 bases between them. The CDR3 is made up of 15 amino acids. Germline CDR1 SNHLY, CDR2 FYNNEI. The CDR3 protein is CASSNYNGQPYGYTF. CDR3 DNA sequence: TGTGCCAGCAGTAACTATAATGGACAGCCCTATGGCTACACCTTC.

This chain links TRBV11-2 with TRBJ2-7; possibly TRBD2 for D (5 bases). Germline V gene sequence: CDR1 SGHAT, CDR2 FQNNGV. V was trimmed by 1 base and J by 3 bases, leaving 16 bases between them. The CDR3 contains 16 residues. CDR3 DNA: TGTGCCAGCAGCTTAGTTAGTACTAGATCTATCTACGAGCAGTACTTC. Protein product: CASSLVSTRSIYEQYF.

The chain uses TRBV28 and TRBJ2-5; the match to TRBD2 covers 10 bases. The V gene end was trimmed by 6 bases and the J gene end by 5 bases; junction bases not matched to a gene: 12. The CDR3 runs 16 residues. Per the germline V gene, CDR1 is MDHEN and CDR2 is SYDVKM. CDR3 sequence: CASSLGASGSHETQYF. CDR3 sequence (DNA): TGTGCCAGCAGCCTGGGGGCTAGCGGGAGTCATGAGACCCAGTACTTC.